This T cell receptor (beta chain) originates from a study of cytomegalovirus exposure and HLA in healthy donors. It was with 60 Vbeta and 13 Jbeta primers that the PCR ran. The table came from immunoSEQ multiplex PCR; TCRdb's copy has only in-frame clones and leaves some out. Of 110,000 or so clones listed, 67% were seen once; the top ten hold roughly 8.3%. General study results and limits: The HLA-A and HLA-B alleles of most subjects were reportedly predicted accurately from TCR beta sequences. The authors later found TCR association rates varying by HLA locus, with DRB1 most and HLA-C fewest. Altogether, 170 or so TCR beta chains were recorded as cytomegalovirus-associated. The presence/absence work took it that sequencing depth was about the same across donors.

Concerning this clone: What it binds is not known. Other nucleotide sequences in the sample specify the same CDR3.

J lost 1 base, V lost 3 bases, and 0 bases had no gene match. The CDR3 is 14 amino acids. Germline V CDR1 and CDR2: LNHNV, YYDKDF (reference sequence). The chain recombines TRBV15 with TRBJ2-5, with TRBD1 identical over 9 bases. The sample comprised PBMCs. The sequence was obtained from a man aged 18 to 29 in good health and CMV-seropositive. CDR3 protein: CATSRDRGQETQYF. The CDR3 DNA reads TGTGCCACCAGCAGGGACAGGGGCCAAGAGACCCAGTACTTC. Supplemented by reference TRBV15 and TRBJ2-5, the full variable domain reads DAMVIQNPRYQVTQFGKPVTLSCSQTLNHNVMYWYQQKSSQAPKLLFHYYDKDFNNEADTPDNFQSRRPNTSFCFLDIRSPGLGDTAMYLCATSRDRGQETQYFGPGTRLLVL.